The 24 T cell receptor beta chains given below trace back to one sample, sequenced in a study of T cell responses to AZD1222 COVID-19 vaccine (dated by TCRdb to the early 2020s). The sample's time point label, in plain terms: about 28 days (+/-7) after the second vaccine dose. Libraries were built with the immunoSEQ multiplex PCR assay. In TCRdb, the immuneACCESS table is reduced to in-frame sequences with V and J assigned. These tables do not hold every clone; where another copy was compared, an unresolved V gene accounts for under half, and the others remain unexplained. Counted in this sample were about 84,000 clones; approximately 85% of them appeared once. The ten largest clones take up about 12% of the sample. This material consisted of peripheral blood, taken 28 days after the second AZD1222 dose. These receptors came from an adult who received the AZD1222 COVID-19 vaccine.

This clone was recorded once. This rearrangement joins TRBV28 to TRBJ2-7; TRBD2 agrees at 14 bases. The V gene's germline CDR1 is MDHEN and CDR2 SYDVKM. Germline trimming cut 8 bases from V and 7 bases from J; bases unmatched to any gene: 10. This CDR3 contains 15 residues. This CDR3 reads CASAKTSGRGFEQYF. The CDR3, as DNA: TGTGCCAGCGCAAAGACTAGCGGGAGGGGGTTTGAGCAGTACTTC.

This clone is a singleton in its sample. The rearrangement uses TRBV7-2 and TRBJ2-7; D gene uncertain. This CDR3 spans 13 amino acids. Looked up from germline, CDR1 is SGHTA and CDR2 is FQGNSA. V was cut by 5 bases and J by 3 bases, with 11 bases left in between. For the CDR3, the DNA is TGTGCCAGCAGCCTCATTTCAGGCTACGAGCAGTACGTC. This sequence encodes CASSLISGYEQYV.

In this sample, this clone turned up once. The chain employs TRBV19 and TRBJ2-1; D is possibly TRBD2 (5 bases). CDR1 and CDR2 from the germline V gene are LNHDA and SQIVND (reference sequence). The V end lost 3 bases, the J end lost 10 bases, and 10 bases lay between the germline ends. The CDR3 spans 12 residues. As DNA, the CDR3 is TGTGCCAGTAGTATCGGGGATGGGGAGCAGTTCTTC. This codes for CASSIGDGEQFF.

The chain employs TRBV19 and TRBJ2-1; D call uncertain. V gave up 7 bases and J gave up 0 bases, with 10 bases separating them. This CDR3 region has 14 residues. CDR1 and CDR2 from the germline V gene are LNHDA and SQIVND (reference sequence). As DNA, the CDR3 is TGTGCCAGTATCCGGTCAGGCTCCTACAATGAGCAGTTCTTC. This gives the protein CASIRSGSYNEQFF.

The rearrangement links TRBV19 to TRBJ2-5; D is undetermined. V gave up 5 bases and J gave up 3 bases, with 13 bases separating them. CDR3 size: 14 residues. Germline V gene lookup returns CDR1 LNHDA and CDR2 SQIVND (reference sequence). CDR3 region: CASSLVTTKETQYF. The DNA of the CDR3 is TGTGCCAGTAGTTTAGTGACCACAAAAGAGACCCAGTACTTC.

The V gene is TRBV10-3, the J gene TRBJ1-2, with D possibly TRBD1 on 5 matching bases. The V end lost 6 bases, the J end lost 7 bases, and 21 bases lay between the germline ends. Germline-derived CDR1 and CDR2 are ENHRY and SYGVKD. The CDR3 extends over 15 amino acids. The CDR3 reads CAIRVREGPVSGYTF. Here the CDR3 DNA reads TGTGCCATCAGGGTCCGGGAGGGGCCCGTCTCTGGCTACACCTTC.

The sample holds one count of this clone. The chain employs TRBV20-1 and TRBJ2-2, with D possibly matching TRBD1 (5 bases). V was shortened by 3 bases and J by 8 bases, with 16 bases between the two germline ends. From germline, CDR1 is DFQATT and CDR2 SNEGSKA (reference sequence). The length of the CDR3 is 14 residues. CDR3 amino acids: CSASKGAQKGELFF. CDR3 DNA sequence: TGCAGTGCTAGTAAAGGGGCGCAGAAAGGGGAGCTGTTTTTT.

In nucleotides, the CDR3 is TGTGCCAGCAGCTTGGATCAGGGTGTGTCGACTGAAGCTTTCTTT. Translated, it gives CASSLDQGVSTEAFF. The chain is built from TRBV5-6 and TRBJ1-1; tentatively, D is TRBD1 (5 bases). The length of the CDR3 is 15 residues. V dropped 0 bases and J dropped 5 bases, with 14 bases sitting between them. Germline loops: CDR1 SGHDT, CDR2 YYEEEE.

This clone was recorded once. This chain connects TRBV15 to TRBJ2-1; D call uncertain. The germline V and J ends were trimmed by 0 bases and 6 bases, with 9 bases remaining between them. Germline-derived CDR1 and CDR2 are LNHNV and YYDKDF (reference sequence). The CDR3 is 14 residues long. Written as DNA, the CDR3 is TGTGCCACCAGCAGAGATCCCTCCGTCAATGAGCAGTTCTTC. Its translation is CATSRDPSVNEQFF.

This clone is a singleton in its sample. The genes are TRBV2 and TRBJ1-2; the D gene is possibly TRBD1 (5 bases). Germline V CDR1 and CDR2: SNHLY, FYNNEI. This CDR3 spans 12 amino acids. V gave up 3 bases and J gave up 8 bases, with 10 bases separating them. The CDR3 spells CASSDVGVGYTF. CDR3 coding DNA: TGTGCCAGCAGTGATGTAGGGGTGGGCTACACCTTC.

The chain links TRBV28 to TRBJ1-3; D is perhaps TRBD1 (5 bases). The V gene lost 5 bases and the J gene lost 4 bases, with 9 bases spanning the gap. This CDR3 is 13 amino acids long. Germline V gene data show CDR1 as MDHEN and CDR2 as SYDVKM. The CDR3 here is CASSIQGGNTIYF. The CDR3 DNA reads TGTGCCAGCAGTATTCAGGGAGGAAACACCATATATTTT.

A few counts support this clone. CDR3 nucleotide sequence: TGCAGCGTTGATGCCGGGACAGGGATTAGGACTGAAGCTTTCTTT. The encoded protein is CSVDAGTGIRTEAFF. The J gene is TRBJ1-1, the V gene TRBV29-1; TRBD1 matches at 9 bases. Germline lookup yields CDR1 SQVTM and CDR2 ANQGSEA. Trimming took 3 bases from V and 5 from J; bases not matched to a gene: 10. The CDR3 runs to 15 residues.

This rearrangement joins TRBV11-2 to TRBJ2-3; 10 positions match TRBD2. This CDR3 comprises 15 residues. With V trimmed by 5 bases and J by 5 bases, 7 bases remained unmatched. Germline assignment: CDR1 SGHAT and CDR2 FQNNGV. The CDR3 region has the DNA TGTGCCAGCAGCGTGAGCGGGGGGGCAGGAGATACGCAGTATTTT. Translating gives CASSVSGGAGDTQYF.

In nucleotides, the CDR3 is TGTGCCACCAGCCGAGGGATCGGGGGCGAAAAACTGTTTTTT. Its protein product is CATSRGIGGEKLFF. The V and J genes are TRBV15 and TRBJ1-4; D might be TRBD1 (6 bases). Germline V gives CDR1 LNHNV, CDR2 YYDKDF (reference sequence). Trimming removed 5 bases from V and 8 bases from J, with 15 bases in between. The CDR3 totals 14 residues.

J is TRBJ2-5 and V is TRBV10-2; 9 bases fit TRBD1. Germline V gives CDR1 WSHSY, CDR2 SAAADI. Trimming at V came to 6 bases and at J to 2 bases, leaving 7 bases not matched to a gene. This CDR3 spans 15 amino acids. CDR3 nucleotides: TGCGCCAGCAGGGATGGACAGGGGCGTCAAGAGACCCAGTACTTC. Protein: CASRDGQGRQETQYF.

The chain uses TRBV3-1 (or the pseudogene TRBV3-2) and TRBJ2-7; 7 bases align to TRBD1. Per the germline V gene, CDR1 is LGHDT and CDR2 is YNNKEL (reference sequence). The CDR3 is 17 amino acids. Unmatched junction bases numbered 15, after V lost 4 bases and J lost 3 bases. CDR3 coding DNA: TGTGCCAGCAGCCTCGGGACAGAGGTGAAGGGGATCTACGAGCAGTACTTC. Translation: CASSLGTEVKGIYEQYF.

CDR3 residues: CASGPATGTNNSPLHF. The DNA of the CDR3 is TGTGCTAGTGGTCCCGCGACTGGGACGAATAATTCACCCCTCCACTTT. This rearrangement joins TRBV12-5 to TRBJ1-6; perhaps TRBD1 as D (5 bases). V lost 5 bases, J lost 5 bases, and 16 bases lay in between. CDR3 length: 16 amino acids. In germline, CDR1 is LGHNT, CDR2 FRNRAP.

The CDR3 sequence: CASSSTGIITDTQYF. CDR3 bases: TGTGCCAGCAGCTCGACAGGGATAATCACAGATACGCAGTATTTT. The chain is built from TRBV7-9 and TRBJ2-3; 7 positions match TRBD1. V lost 4 bases to trimming and J lost 2 bases; unmatched junction nucleotides: 6. CDR1 is SEHNR and CDR2 is FQNEAQ in the germline V gene (reference sequence). CDR3 size: 15 residues.

The V gene is TRBV28, the J gene TRBJ2-5; 10 nucleotides line up with TRBD2. The germline V gene encodes CDR1 MDHEN and CDR2 SYDVKM. J gave up 4 bases and V 5 bases, and 1 base lay outside the gene matches. This CDR3 has 13 residues. The CDR3 is CASSPSGRETQYF. In nucleotides, the CDR3 is TGTGCCAGCAGTCCTAGCGGGAGAGAGACCCAGTACTTC.

This chain links TRBV14 with TRBJ1-1; D is possibly TRBD1 (5 bases). V was shortened by 1 base and J by 4 bases, with 10 bases between the two germline ends. The CDR3 has 14 residues. Germline CDR1 SGHDN, CDR2 FVKESK. The CDR3 DNA sequence: TGTGCCAGCAGCCAAGGGGGGGGAGGCACTGAAGCTTTCTTT. Amino acids: CASSQGGGGTEAFF.

The chain joins TRBV19 to TRBJ2-5, with 8 bases fitting TRBD1. V lost 5 bases and J lost 4; bases outside the gene matches: 6. CDR3 length: 14 amino acids. Per the germline V gene, CDR1 is LNHDA and CDR2 is SQIVND (reference sequence). Here the CDR3 DNA reads TGTGCCAGTAGTGACAGGGGATTAGGAGAGACCCAGTACTTC. Its translation is CASSDRGLGETQYF.

This rearrangement joins TRBV29-1 to TRBJ1-3; D is uncertain. Germline V gene lookup returns CDR1 SQVTM and CDR2 ANQGSEA. V was trimmed by 2 bases and J by 7 bases, leaving 6 bases between them. The CDR3 runs 11 residues. DNA of the CDR3: TGCAGCGTTGAAAGAACGAACACCATATATTTT. Protein: CSVERTNTIYF.

This clone was seen once. J is TRBJ1-6 and V is TRBV9; unclear D gene. CDR1 and CDR2 (germline): SGDLS, YYNGEE. This CDR3 is built from 15 residues. V was shortened by 0 bases and J by 6 bases, with 10 bases between the two germline ends. The CDR3 DNA sequence: TGTGCCAGCAGCGTAGAACCCAACTCTAATTCACCCCTCCACTTT. Its protein product is CASSVEPNSNSPLHF.

The chain uses TRBV9 and TRBJ1-5, with a tentative D call TRBD1 (6 bases). Germline V gene data show CDR1 as SGDLS and CDR2 as YYNGEE. The CDR3 sequence is 15 residues long. Trimming removed 0 bases from V and 3 bases from J, with 10 bases in between. CDR3 nucleotide sequence: TGTGCCAGCAGCGTAGGGGACACCTTCAATCAGCCCCAGCATTTT. It is translated as CASSVGDTFNQPQHF.